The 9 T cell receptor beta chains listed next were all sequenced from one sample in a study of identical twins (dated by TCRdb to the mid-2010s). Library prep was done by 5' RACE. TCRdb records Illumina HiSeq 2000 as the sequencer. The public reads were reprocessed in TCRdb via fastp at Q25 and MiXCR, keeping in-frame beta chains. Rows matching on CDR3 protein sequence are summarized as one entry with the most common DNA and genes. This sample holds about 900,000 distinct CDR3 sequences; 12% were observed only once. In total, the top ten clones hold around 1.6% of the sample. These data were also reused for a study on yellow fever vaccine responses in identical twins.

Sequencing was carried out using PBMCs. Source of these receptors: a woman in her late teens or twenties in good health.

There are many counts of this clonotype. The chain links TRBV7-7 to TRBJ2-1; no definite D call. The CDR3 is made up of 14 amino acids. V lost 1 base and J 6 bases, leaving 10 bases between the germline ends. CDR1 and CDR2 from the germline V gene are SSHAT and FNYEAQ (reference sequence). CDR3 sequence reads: CASSLGPVSNEQFF. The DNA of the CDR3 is TGTGCCAGCAGCTTAGGTCCAGTCTCCAATGAGCAGTTCTTC. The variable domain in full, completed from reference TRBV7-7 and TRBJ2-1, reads GAGVSQSPRYKVTKRGQDVTLRCDPISSHATLYWYQQALGQGPEFLTYFNYEAQPDKSGLPSDRFSAERPEGSISTLTIQRTEQRDSAMYRCASSLGPVSNEQFFGPGTRLTVL.

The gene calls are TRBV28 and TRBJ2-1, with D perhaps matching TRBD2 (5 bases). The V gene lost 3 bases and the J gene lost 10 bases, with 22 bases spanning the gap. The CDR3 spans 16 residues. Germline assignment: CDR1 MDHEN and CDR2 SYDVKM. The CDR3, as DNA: TGTGCCAGCAGTTTCTCGGGAACCCCCCAAGGGAACGAGCAGTTCTTC. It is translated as CASSFSGTPQGNEQFF.

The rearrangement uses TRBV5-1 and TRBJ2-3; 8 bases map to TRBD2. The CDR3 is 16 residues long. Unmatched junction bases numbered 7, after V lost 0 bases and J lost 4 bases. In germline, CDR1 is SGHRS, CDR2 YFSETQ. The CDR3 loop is CASSLAGLEVADTQYF. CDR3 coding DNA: TGCGCCAGCAGCTTGGCGGGACTAGAGGTCGCAGATACGCAGTATTTT.

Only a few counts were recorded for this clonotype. The CDR3 DNA reads TGCAGTGCTAGAGATCTAGCGGGAGAAGGCTACGAGCAGTACTTC. It is translated as CSARDLAGEGYEQYF. The chain is built from TRBV20-1 and TRBJ2-7; 10 nucleotides match TRBD2. The CDR3 covers 15 residues. Per germline, CDR1 DFQATT and CDR2 SNEGSKA (reference sequence). Trimming removed 0 bases from V and 3 bases from J; junction bases left unmatched: 5.

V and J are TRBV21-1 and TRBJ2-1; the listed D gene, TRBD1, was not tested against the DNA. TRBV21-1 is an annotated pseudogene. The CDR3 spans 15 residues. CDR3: CASSKDAGPTNEQFF. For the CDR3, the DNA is TGTGCCAGCAGCAAAGATGCGGGGCCAACAAATGAGCAGTTCTTC.

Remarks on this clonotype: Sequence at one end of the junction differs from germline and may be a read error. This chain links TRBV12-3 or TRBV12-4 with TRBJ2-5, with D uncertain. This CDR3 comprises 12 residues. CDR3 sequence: CASSLLQGTQYF. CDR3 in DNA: TGTGCCAGCAGTTTATTGCAAGGGACCCAGTACTTC.

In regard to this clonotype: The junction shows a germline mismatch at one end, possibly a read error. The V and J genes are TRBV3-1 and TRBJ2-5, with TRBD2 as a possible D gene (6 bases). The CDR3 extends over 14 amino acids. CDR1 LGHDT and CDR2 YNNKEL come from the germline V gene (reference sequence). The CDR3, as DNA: TGTGCCAGCACCCAAGGGACTTTCCAAGAGACCCAGTACTTC. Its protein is CASTQGTFQETQYF.

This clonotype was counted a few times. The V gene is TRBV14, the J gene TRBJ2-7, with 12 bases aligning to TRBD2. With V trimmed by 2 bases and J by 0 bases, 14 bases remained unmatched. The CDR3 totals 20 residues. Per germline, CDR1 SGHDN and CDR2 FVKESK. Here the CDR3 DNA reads TGTGCCAGCAGCCAAATCAAGGGACTAGCGGGCGGCTTAACCTCCTACGAGCAGTACTTC. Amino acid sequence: CASSQIKGLAGGLTSYEQYF.

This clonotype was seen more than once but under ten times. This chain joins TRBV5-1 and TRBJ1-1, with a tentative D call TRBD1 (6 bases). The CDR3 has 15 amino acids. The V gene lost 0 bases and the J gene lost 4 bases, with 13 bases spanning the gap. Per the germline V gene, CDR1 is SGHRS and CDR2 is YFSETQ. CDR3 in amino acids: CASSLAGQGSTEAFF. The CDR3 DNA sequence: TGCGCCAGCAGCTTGGCCGGGCAGGGGAGCACTGAAGCTTTCTTT.